This T cell receptor beta chain was sequenced for a study of blood T cell repertoires in COVID-19. Allocation to cohorts depended on clinical history reported by the participants. The V gene lost 4 bases and the J gene lost 3 bases, with 13 bases spanning the gap. There are 15 residues in the CDR3. CDR1 MGHRA and CDR2 YSYEKL come from the germline V gene. In its sample, this clone was seen once. Per the original data handling: Reference gene primer amplification in the assay estimated nucleated cell counts. Sequencing was performed with immunoSEQ multiplex PCR; in TCRdb, only in-frame clones are kept and a portion is missing. The V and J calls and clone size were taken over from that table, and D and trimming were inferred from the DNA. The sample has 250,000 to 350,000 clones, over 75% seen once; the top ten hold about 5%.

The sequence derives from a woman aged 25 to 39 who had recovered from COVID-19. This chain connects TRBV4-1 to TRBJ1-5; a possible D gene is TRBD1 (6 bases). The sample consisted of PBMCs or T cells enriched from blood (not recorded which). This chain's CDR3 is CASSPGQRYNQPQHF. The CDR3 DNA reads as TGCGCCAGCAGCCCCGGACAGCGCTACAATCAGCCCCAGCATTTT.